The T cell receptor (beta chain) described here comes from a study of blood T cell repertoires in COVID-19. Whole-study context: Whether acute or convalescent, the COVID-19 samples came from the United States, Italy and Spain.

Methods used by the authors: Quantification of nucleated cells was approximated via reference gene primer amplification. Only in-frame clones appear in the TCRdb table, and some are missing; sequencing was by immunoSEQ multiplex PCR. That table is the source of V, J and clone size, and D and trimming were worked out from the DNA. The table records under 300,000 clones, approximately 84% of them present only once. This CDR3 is built from 14 residues. V was cut by 1 base and J by 0 bases, with 6 bases left in between. The V gene's germline CDR1 is LGHDT and CDR2 YNNKEL (reference sequence). The sequencing input was peripheral blood. The V call is TRBV3-1 (or the pseudogene TRBV3-2), the J call TRBJ1-2, with D possibly TRBD1 on 5 matching bases. The source of this sequence is a man aged 50 or older with acute or convalescent COVID-19. CDR3 amino acids: CASSQATANYGYTF. CDR3 sequence (DNA): TGTGCCAGCAGCCAAGCGACAGCTAACTATGGCTACACCTTC.